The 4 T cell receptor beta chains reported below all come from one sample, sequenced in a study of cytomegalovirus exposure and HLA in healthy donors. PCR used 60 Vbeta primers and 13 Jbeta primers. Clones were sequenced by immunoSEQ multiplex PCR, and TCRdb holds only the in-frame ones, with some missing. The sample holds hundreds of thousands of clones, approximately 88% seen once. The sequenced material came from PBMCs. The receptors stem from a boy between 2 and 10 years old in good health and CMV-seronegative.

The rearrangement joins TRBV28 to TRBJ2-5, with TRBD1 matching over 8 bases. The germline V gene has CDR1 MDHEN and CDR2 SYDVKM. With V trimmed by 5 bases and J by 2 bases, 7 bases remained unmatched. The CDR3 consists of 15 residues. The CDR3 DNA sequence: TGTGCCAGCAGTGCTGCAGGGGGCGTACAAGAGACCCAGTACTTC. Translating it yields CASSAAGGVQETQYF.

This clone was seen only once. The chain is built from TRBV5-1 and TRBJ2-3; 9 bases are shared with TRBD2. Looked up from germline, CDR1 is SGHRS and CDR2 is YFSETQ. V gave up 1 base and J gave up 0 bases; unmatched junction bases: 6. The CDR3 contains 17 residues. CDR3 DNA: TGCGCCAGCAGCTTGCTAGCGGGGAAGCCTAGCACAGATACGCAGTATTTT. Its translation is CASSLLAGKPSTDTQYF.

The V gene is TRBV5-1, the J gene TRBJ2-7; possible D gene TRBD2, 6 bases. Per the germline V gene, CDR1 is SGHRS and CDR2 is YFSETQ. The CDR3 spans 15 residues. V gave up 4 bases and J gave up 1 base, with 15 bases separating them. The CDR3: CASSQGGAWSYEQYF. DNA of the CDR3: TGCGCCAGCAGCCAAGGAGGGGCCTGGTCCTACGAGCAGTACTTC.

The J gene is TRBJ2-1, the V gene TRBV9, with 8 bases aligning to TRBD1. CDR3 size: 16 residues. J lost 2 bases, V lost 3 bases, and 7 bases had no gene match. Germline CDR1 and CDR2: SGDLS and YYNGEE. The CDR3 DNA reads TGTGCCAGCAGCGAAGCAGGGGGCTTCCCCTACAATGAGCAGTTCTTC. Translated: CASSEAGGFPYNEQFF.